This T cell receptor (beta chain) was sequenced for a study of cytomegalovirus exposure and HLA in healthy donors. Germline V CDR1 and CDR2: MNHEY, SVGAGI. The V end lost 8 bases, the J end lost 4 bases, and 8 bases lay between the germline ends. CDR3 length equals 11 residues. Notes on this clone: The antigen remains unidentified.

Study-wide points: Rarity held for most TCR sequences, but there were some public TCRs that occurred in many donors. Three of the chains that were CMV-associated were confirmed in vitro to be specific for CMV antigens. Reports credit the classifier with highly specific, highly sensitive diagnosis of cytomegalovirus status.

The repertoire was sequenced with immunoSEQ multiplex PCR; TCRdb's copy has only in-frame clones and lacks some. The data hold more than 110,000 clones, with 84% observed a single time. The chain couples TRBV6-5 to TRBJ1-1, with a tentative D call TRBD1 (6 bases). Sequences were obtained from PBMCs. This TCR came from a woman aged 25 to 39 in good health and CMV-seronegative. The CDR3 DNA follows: TGTGCCAGCCTCAGGGGCACTGAAGCTTTCTTT. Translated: CASLRGTEAFF.